The 3 T cell receptor beta chains given below trace back to one sample, sequenced in a study of OX40 agonist ivuxolimab in advanced cancers. Sequenced by immunoSEQ multiplex PCR; TCRdb stores in-frame clones only, minus some. The table has over 70,000 clones, about 86% seen once. This specimen was CD4+ or CD8+ T cells sorted from blood, taken in a trial of the OX40 agonist ivuxolimab. These TCRs come from an adult with an advanced solid tumor such as melanoma, head and neck, liver or kidney cancer.

The gene calls are TRBV28 and TRBJ1-1, with a possible D match to TRBD1 (6 bases). Per germline, CDR1 MDHEN and CDR2 SYDVKM. Trimming pared 2 bases from V and 11 bases from J, leaving 15 bases between. The CDR3 spans 13 residues. CDR3 residues: CASSLGGGTIAFF. CDR3 in DNA: TGTGCCAGCAGTTTAGGGGGGGGCACGATTGCTTTCTTT.

The chain carries TRBV6-1 and TRBJ1-1; 8 bases are a match to TRBD1. There are 13 residues in the CDR3. Germline-derived CDR1 and CDR2 are MNHNS and SASEGT. V lost 6 bases to trimming and J lost 11 bases; unmatched junction nucleotides: 11. Here the CDR3 reads CASRKDRDGDAFF. The CDR3, as DNA: TGTGCCAGCAGGAAGGACAGGGATGGGGATGCTTTCTTT.

A note on this clone: Within the sample, other DNA sequences also encode this same CDR3. The J gene is TRBJ2-3, the V gene TRBV19; 7 bases map to TRBD2. V trimming: 4 bases; J trimming: 5 bases; junction bases outside the gene matches: 3. CDR1 is LNHDA and CDR2 is SQIVND in the germline V gene (reference sequence). The CDR3 is 13 residues long. CDR3 nucleotide sequence: TGTGCCAGTAGTAGGACTAGAGGAGATACGCAGTATTTT. Translation gives CASSRTRGDTQYF.